This T cell receptor beta chain was sequenced for a study of PD-L1 blockade in urothelial cancer. This clone showed up just once. Assay used: immunoSEQ multiplex PCR; TCRdb lists only in-frame clones, some missing. The table has fewer than 45,000 clones, nearly 90% seen once. The sample's time point: pretreatment peripheral blood. The CDR3 totals 13 residues. V gave up 5 bases and J gave up 4 bases, with 11 bases separating them. Germline loops: CDR1 SEHNR, CDR2 FQNEAQ (reference sequence). This rearrangement joins TRBV7-9 to TRBJ2-5; a weak D match, TRBD2 (5 bases). The origin of this receptor is a donor aged 40 or over with urothelial cancer. Source: PBMCs, taken around atezolizumab (anti-PD-L1) treatment. CDR3 residues: CASSRTRAETQYF. As DNA, the CDR3 is TGTGCCAGCAGCAGAACTAGGGCAGAGACCCAGTACTTC.